The clone carrying this T cell receptor beta chain has just a few counts. The CDR3 covers 16 residues. Trimming removed 6 bases from V and 0 bases from J, with 15 bases in between. Germline CDR1 reads MNHEY; CDR2 reads SMNVEV (reference sequence). From the RT-PCR reads, TCRdb called clonotypes with MiXCR, one entry per CDR3 protein. Of about 680,000 distinct CDR3 sequences in the sample, around 14% were seen once. This TCR was sampled from a female donor in good health, serving as a healthy control. V gene TRBV27 combines with J gene TRBJ1-3, with a tentative D call TRBD1 (5 bases). Sequenced material: memory CD4+ T cells from blood. Here the CDR3 reads CASRTGAGNSGNTIYF. The CDR3 DNA is TGTGCCAGCAGAACTGGCGCAGGGAACTCTGGAAACACCATATATTTT.